This TCR beta chain was sequenced in a study of T cell repertoires in cytomegalovirus infection. On the study more broadly: CMV epitopes that were recently identified and HLA-C-restricted were used alongside well-studied HLA-B-restricted ones. Study-wide results and limits: Carriers of CMV and the relevant HLA type were discriminated by public TCR beta frequency.

This clonotype was counted ten times or more. Its cognate antigen is unknown. This CDR3 has 12 residues. The ends were cut back, 3 bases at V and 6 bases at J, with 9 bases in the middle. TCRdb called the reads again in MiXCR, with one record for every CDR3 protein. There are hundreds of thousands of distinct CDR3 sequences in the sample; 30% to 40% occur only once, and over 13% lies in the top ten. V and J are TRBV12-3 or TRBV12-4 and TRBJ2-7; D uncertain. This clonotype originated in a human donor in good health (CMV status not recorded). Some clones in this sample may be carry-over from other donors' samples. Sequenced here: cultured CD8+ T cells from PBMCs, sampled from culture after CMV antigen stimulation. CDR3 coding DNA: TGTGCCAGCAGTTTCGGGCGGACCGAGCAGTACTTC. This sequence encodes CASSFGRTEQYF.